This T cell receptor beta chain was sequenced for a study of blood T cells in healthy people across ages. A J-beta primer mix and a sample-barcoded 5' primer were used in a second PCR of about 6 to 12 cycles. TCRdb used MiXCR to reprocess the 5' RACE reads, holding one entry per CDR3 protein. The sample lists approximately 800,000 distinct CDR3 sequences, about 55% occurring once. Trimming left V 7 bases short and J 9 bases short, with 22 bases between. The CDR3 runs 15 residues. Germline loops: CDR1 MNHNY, CDR2 SVGAGI (reference sequence). Total RNA extraction produced at least 5.5 micrograms (per sample) for the study. This clonotype was recorded a few times.

This TCR came from an elderly man in good health. Sequenced sample: blood. J is TRBJ2-1 and V is TRBV6-6, with D possibly TRBD2 on 6 matching bases. The CDR3 nucleotides are TGTGCCAGCACTCCTCGACTAGAGGGGCTGGGTGAGCAGTTCTTC. As protein: CASTPRLEGLGEQFF.